This is a list of T cell receptor beta chains from one sample in a study of T cells after yellow fever vaccination. TCRdb recomputed calls from the 5' RACE reads with MiXCR, one row per CDR3 protein. The sample yields 160,000 or so distinct CDR3 sequences, around 7.3% seen once. Sequencing used CD4+ T cells sorted from PBMCs, obtained 5 days after the first yellow fever vaccination. Every receptor here comes from a man younger than 35 who received the YFV17D yellow fever vaccine. Each CDR3 is given with its conserved first and last residue. D genes are given only for firm matches. Size values are once, few and many counts, or a class for expanded clones, and some rows have none.

V gene	J gene	clone size	D gene	CDR3 protein	CDR3 DNA
TRBV10-1	TRBJ2-3	many	NA	CASSEGGLTTDTQYF	TGCGCCAGCAGTGAAGGGGGGTTGACCACAGATACGCAGTATTTT
TRBV20-1	TRBJ2-1	NA	NA	CSARESGAAYEQFF	TGCAGTGCTAGAGAATCGGGGGCCGCGTATGAGCAGTTCTTC
TRBV7-2	TRBJ1-2	few	NA	CASSLGAMRGANYGYTF	TGTGCCAGCAGCTTAGGGGCCATGCGGGGAGCTAACTATGGCTACACCTTC
TRBV10-3	TRBJ1-2	NA	NA	CAISLDSGSYTF	TGTGCCATCAGTCTGGACAGCGGAAGCTACACCTTC
TRBV5-1	TRBJ2-2	many	NA	CASSFSRQDGELFF	TGCGCCAGCAGCTTTTCACGGCAAGACGGGGAGCTGTTTTTT
TRBV7-2	TRBJ2-3	many	NA	CASSLAGGRDTQYF	TGTGCCAGCAGCTTAGCGGGGGGTAGAGATACGCAGTATTTT
TRBV7-8	TRBJ1-3	NA	NA	CASSTRTAGNTIYF	TGTGCCAGCAGCACCCGGACTGCTGGAAACACCATATATTTT
TRBV10-3	TRBJ2-3	NA	TRBD2	CAISPGGGSDTQYF	TGTGCCATCAGCCCAGGCGGGGGATCAGATACGCAGTATTTT
TRBV6-1	TRBJ2-3	few	TRBD2	CASERGGFEDTQYF	TGTGCCAGTGAGCGGGGGGGTTTTGAAGATACGCAGTATTTT
TRBV20-1	TRBJ1-2	many	NA	CSARTPNGGERGYTF	TGCAGTGCTAGAACGCCCAATGGGGGTGAGCGGGGCTACACCTTC
TRBV11-2	TRBJ1-1	many	TRBD1	CASSGQGKATEAFF	TGTGCCAGCAGTGGACAGGGGAAGGCCACTGAAGCTTTCTTT
TRBV5-4	TRBJ2-7	few	TRBD1	CASSFPGQGHEQYF	TGTGCCAGCAGCTTCCCGGGACAGGGCCACGAGCAGTACTTC
TRBV20-1	TRBJ1-5	many	NA	CSARPLGNSNQPQHF	TGCAGTGCCCGCCCGTTGGGGAATAGCAATCAGCCCCAGCATTTT
TRBV12-3/TRBV12-4	TRBJ2-7	many	TRBD1	CASRGGQGVTYEQYF	TGTGCCAGCAGGGGTGGACAGGGGGTAACCTACGAGCAGTACTTC
TRBV11-2	TRBJ2-3	many	NA	CASSSGWDTQYF	TGTGCCAGCAGTTCAGGGTGGGATACGCAGTATTTT
TRBV6-6	TRBJ2-2	few	NA	CASSYPGELFF	TGTGCCAGCAGTTACCCCGGGGAGCTGTTTTTT
TRBV20-1	TRBJ2-7	many	TRBD1	CSAYRRGPLGEQYF	TGCAGTGCTTATCGCAGGGGGCCCCTGGGCGAGCAGTACTTC
TRBV11-2	TRBJ2-5	NA	NA	CASSLGRGGFSETQYF	TGTGCCAGCAGCTTAGGGAGGGGGGGCTTCAGCGAGACCCAGTACTTC
TRBV2	TRBJ2-5	many	NA	CASSEGSGAQETQYF	TGTGCCAGCAGTGAAGGGTCGGGGGCCCAAGAGACCCAGTACTTC
TRBV7-9	TRBJ2-5	many	NA	CASSLVRRKQETQYF	TGTGCCAGCAGCTTAGTGCGACGCAAACAAGAGACCCAGTACTTC
TRBV9	TRBJ2-5	many	TRBD2	CASSISGSPSGETQYF	TGTGCCAGCAGCATCAGCGGTTCGCCTAGCGGGGAGACCCAGTACTTC
TRBV7-2	TRBJ1-2	few	NA	CASSLTNRDGYTF	TGTGCCAGCAGCCTGACTAACCGGGATGGCTACACCTTC
TRBV15	TRBJ2-5	few	NA	CATSSPVPGETQYF	TGTGCCACCAGCAGCCCCGTCCCCGGGGAGACCCAGTACTTC
TRBV2	TRBJ2-2	NA	NA	CASTLPTKLNTGELFF	TGTGCCAGCACCCTGCCGACAAAGCTGAACACCGGGGAGCTGTTTTTT
TRBV7-9	TRBJ2-1	NA	NA	CASRTIGRANHEQFF	TGTGCCAGCAGGACTATAGGTCGCGCGAACCATGAGCAGTTCTTC
TRBV9	TRBJ1-3	many	NA	CASAPASSGNTIYF	TGTGCCAGCGCTCCGGCGAGTTCTGGAAACACCATATATTTT
TRBV20-1	TRBJ1-6	NA	NA	CFARVQQGVGSPLHF	TGCTTTGCTAGAGTTCAACAGGGTGTTGGTTCACCCCTCCACTTT
TRBV7-2	TRBJ1-1	many	TRBD1	CASSPRDSPGAFF	TGTGCCAGCAGCCCACGGGACAGTCCCGGGGCTTTCTTT
TRBV6-2/TRBV6-3	TRBJ1-2	many	NA	CASSYSGRLYGYTF	TGTGCCAGCAGTTACTCGGGTCGGCTTTATGGCTACACCTTC
TRBV20-1	TRBJ2-5	NA	TRBD1	CSAPSTGGDVGTQYF	TGCAGTGCTCCTTCGACAGGGGGCGACGTTGGGACCCAGTACTTC
TRBV11-2	TRBJ1-1	NA	TRBD1	CASSLRQGTNTEAFF	TGTGCCAGCAGCCTTAGACAGGGGACAAACACTGAAGCTTTCTTT
TRBV7-2	TRBJ1-2	many	TRBD1	CASIGQGSPNYGYTF	TGTGCCAGCATCGGACAGGGGTCCCCTAACTATGGCTACACCTTC
TRBV7-2	TRBJ2-5	few	NA	CASSLVAAAYQETQYF	TGTGCCAGCAGCTTAGTGGCAGCGGCTTACCAAGAGACCCAGTACTTC
TRBV14	TRBJ1-6	many	NA	CASSPYLGSPLHF	TGTGCCAGCAGCCCCTATTTGGGCTCACCCCTCCACTTT
TRBV7-8	TRBJ2-5	few	NA	CASSFTLRETQYF	TGTGCCAGCAGCTTTACCCTCCGGGAGACCCAGTACTTC
TRBV7-2	TRBJ1-1	NA	NA	CASSISTTANTEAFF	TGTGCCAGCAGCATTTCGACGACAGCGAACACTGAAGCTTTCTTT
TRBV4-3	TRBJ2-7	many	TRBD1	CASSQGQGDNEQYF	TGCGCCAGCAGCCAAGGACAGGGTGACAACGAGCAGTACTTC
TRBV9	TRBJ2-5	many	NA	CASSVGGPGETQYF	TGTGCCAGCAGCGTAGGTGGTCCCGGAGAGACCCAGTACTTC
TRBV7-3	TRBJ2-5	many	NA	CASTYPGGAGETQYF	TGTGCCAGCACCTACCCTGGGGGGGCAGGAGAGACCCAGTACTTC
TRBV5-1	TRBJ1-1	many	TRBD1	CASSLDRGTEAFF	TGCGCCAGCAGCTTGGACAGGGGGACTGAAGCTTTCTTT
TRBV7-6	TRBJ2-1	many	NA	CASTQQGYASYNEQFF	TGTGCCAGCACCCAACAGGGCTATGCTTCCTACAATGAGCAGTTCTTC